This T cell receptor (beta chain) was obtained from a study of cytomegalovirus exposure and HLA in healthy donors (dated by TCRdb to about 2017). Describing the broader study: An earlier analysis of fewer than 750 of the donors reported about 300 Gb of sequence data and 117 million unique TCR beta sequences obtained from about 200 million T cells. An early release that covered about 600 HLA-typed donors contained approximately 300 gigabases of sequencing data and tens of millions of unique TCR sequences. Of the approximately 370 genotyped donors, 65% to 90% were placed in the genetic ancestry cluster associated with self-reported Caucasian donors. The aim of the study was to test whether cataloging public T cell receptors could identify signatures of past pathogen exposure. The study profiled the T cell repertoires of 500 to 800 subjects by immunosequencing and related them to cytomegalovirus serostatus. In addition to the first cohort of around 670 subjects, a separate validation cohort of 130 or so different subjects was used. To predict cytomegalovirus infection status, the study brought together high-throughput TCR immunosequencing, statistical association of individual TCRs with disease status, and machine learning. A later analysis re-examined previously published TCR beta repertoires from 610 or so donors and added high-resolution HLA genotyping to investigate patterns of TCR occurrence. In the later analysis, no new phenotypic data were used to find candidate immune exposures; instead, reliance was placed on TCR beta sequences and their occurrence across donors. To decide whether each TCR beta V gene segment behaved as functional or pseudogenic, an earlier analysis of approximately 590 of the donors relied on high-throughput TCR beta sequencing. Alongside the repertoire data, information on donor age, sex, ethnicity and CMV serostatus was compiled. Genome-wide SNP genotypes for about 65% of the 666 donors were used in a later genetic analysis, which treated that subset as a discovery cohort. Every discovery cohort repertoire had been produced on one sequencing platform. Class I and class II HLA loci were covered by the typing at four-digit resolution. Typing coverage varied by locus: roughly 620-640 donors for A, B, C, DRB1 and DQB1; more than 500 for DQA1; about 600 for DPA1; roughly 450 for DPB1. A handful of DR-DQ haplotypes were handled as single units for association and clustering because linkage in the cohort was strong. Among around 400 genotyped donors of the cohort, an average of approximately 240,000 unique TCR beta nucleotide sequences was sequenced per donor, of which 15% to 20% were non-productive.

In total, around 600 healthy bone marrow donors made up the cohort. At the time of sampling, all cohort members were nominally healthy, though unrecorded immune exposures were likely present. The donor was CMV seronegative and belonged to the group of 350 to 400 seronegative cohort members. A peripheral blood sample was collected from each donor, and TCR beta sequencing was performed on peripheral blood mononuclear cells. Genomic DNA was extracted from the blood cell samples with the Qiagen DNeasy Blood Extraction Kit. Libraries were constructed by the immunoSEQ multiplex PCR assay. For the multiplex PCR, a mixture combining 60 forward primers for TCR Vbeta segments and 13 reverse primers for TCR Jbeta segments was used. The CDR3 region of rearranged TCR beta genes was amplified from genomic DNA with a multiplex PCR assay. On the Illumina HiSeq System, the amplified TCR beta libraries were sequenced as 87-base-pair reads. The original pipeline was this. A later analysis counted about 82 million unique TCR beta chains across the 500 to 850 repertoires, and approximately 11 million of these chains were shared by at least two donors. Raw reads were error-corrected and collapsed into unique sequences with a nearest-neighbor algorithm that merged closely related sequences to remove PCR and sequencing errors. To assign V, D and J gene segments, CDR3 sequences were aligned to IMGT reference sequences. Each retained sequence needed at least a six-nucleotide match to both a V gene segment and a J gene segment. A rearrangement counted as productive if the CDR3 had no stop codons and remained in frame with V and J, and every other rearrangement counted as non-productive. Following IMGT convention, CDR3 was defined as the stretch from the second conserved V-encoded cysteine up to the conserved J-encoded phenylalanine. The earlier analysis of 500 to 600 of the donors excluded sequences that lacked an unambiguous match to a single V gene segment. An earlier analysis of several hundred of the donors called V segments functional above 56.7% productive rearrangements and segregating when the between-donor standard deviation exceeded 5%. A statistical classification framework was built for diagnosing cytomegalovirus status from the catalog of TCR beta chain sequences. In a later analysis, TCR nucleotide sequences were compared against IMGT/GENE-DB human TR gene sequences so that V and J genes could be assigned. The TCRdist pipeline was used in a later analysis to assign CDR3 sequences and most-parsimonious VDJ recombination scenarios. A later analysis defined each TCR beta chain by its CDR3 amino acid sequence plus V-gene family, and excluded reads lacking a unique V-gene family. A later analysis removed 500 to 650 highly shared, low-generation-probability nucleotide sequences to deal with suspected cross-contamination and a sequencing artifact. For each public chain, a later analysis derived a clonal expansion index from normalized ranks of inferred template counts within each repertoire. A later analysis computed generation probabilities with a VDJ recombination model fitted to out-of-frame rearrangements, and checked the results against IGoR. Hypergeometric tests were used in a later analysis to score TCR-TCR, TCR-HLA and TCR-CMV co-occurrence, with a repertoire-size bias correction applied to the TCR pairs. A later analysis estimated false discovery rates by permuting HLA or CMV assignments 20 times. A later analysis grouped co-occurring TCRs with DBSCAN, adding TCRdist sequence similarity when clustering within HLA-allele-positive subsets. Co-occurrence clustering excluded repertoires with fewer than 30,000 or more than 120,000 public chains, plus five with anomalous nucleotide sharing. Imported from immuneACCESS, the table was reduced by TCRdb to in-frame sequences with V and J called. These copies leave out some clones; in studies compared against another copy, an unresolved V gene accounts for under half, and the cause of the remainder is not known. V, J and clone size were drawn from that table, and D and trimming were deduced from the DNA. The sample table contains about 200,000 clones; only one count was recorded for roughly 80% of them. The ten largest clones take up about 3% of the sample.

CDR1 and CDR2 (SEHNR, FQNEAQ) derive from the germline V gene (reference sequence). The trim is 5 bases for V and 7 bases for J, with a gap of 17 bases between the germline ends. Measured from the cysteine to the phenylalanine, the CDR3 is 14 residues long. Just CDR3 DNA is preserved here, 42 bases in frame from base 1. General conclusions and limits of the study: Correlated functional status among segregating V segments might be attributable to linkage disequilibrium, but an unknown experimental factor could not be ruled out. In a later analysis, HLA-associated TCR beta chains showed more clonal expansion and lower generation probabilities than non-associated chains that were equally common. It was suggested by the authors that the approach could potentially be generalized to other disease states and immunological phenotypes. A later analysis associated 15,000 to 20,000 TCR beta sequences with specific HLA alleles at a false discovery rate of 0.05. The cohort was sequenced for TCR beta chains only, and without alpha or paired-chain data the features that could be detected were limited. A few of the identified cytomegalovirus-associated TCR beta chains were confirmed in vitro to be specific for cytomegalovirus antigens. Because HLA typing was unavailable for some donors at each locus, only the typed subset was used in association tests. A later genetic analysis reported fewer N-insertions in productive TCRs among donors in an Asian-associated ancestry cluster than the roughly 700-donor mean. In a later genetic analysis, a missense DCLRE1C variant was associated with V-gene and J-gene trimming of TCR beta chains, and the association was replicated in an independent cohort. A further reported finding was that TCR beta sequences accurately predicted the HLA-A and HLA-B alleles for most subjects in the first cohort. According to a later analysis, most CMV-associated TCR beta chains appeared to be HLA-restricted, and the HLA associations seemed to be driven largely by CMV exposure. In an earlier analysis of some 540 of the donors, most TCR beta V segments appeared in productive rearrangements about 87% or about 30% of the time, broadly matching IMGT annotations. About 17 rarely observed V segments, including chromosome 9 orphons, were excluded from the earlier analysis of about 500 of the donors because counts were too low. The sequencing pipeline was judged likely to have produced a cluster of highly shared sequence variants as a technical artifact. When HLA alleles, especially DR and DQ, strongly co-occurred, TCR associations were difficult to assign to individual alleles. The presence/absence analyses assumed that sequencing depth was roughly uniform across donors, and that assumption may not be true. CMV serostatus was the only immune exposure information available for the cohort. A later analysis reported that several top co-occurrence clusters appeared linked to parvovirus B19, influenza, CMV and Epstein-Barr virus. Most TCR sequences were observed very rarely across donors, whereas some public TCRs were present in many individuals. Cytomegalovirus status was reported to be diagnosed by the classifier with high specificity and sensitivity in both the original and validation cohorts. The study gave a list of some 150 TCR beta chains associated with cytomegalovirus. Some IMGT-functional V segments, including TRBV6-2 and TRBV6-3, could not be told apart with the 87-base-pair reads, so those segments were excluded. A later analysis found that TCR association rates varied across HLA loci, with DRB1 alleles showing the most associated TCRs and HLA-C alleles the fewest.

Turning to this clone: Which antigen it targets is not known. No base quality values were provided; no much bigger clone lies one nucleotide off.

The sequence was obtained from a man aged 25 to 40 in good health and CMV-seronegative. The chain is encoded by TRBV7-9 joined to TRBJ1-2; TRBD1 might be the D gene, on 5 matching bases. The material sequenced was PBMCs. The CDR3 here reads CASSLAGSISGYTF. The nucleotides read TGTGCCAGCAGCCTTGCAGGGTCCATCAGTGGCTACACCTTC.